This TCR beta chain was profiled in a study of shared clonotypes between healthy human individuals. Trimming took 0 bases from V and 0 from J; bases not matched to a gene: 1. The CDR3 spans 16 residues. Looked up from germline, CDR1 is MGHRA and CDR2 is YSYEKL. Generated by immunoSEQ multiplex PCR, the TCRdb table keeps only in-frame clones and is missing some. The sample records about 680,000 clones, about 92% being singletons. CD45RO-negative cells were positively selected for CCR7, leaving out terminally differentiated effector memory CD45RA+ cells. The rearrangement uses TRBV4-1 and TRBJ2-3; 9 bases match TRBD2. Material: naive CD8+ T cells sorted from blood. The TCR originated in a man aged 25-45 years in good health. The DNA for the CDR3 is TGCGCCAGCAGCCAAGAAAGCGGGAGGAGCACAGATACGCAGTATTTT. Its protein is CASSQESGRSTDTQYF.